Listed below are T cell receptor beta chains from one sample, sequenced in a study of identical twins. TCRdb redid the calling of the 5' RACE reads with MiXCR, one entry per CDR3 protein. The sample has 460,000 or so distinct CDR3 sequences; around 14% are singletons. The same data also went into a second study, on yellow fever vaccine responses in identical twins.

Source material: CD4+ T cells sorted from blood. These TCRs come from a woman younger than 35 in good health. Each CDR3 is given with its conserved first and last residue. D genes are given only for firm matches.

CDR3 protein: CATQIPGSGTQYF
D gene: NA
J gene: TRBJ2-3
V gene: TRBV24-1

CDR3 protein: CASSVLPAGSTDTQYF
D gene: NA
J gene: TRBJ2-3
V gene: TRBV18

CDR3 protein: CSVGGTGSTDTQYF
D gene: TRBD1
J gene: TRBJ2-3
V gene: TRBV29-1

CDR3 protein: CASSLAGGRSGYTF
D gene: TRBD1
J gene: TRBJ1-2
V gene: TRBV12-3/TRBV12-4

CDR3 protein: CASSFSSGGYEQYF
D gene: TRBD2
J gene: TRBJ2-7
V gene: TRBV7-2

CDR3 protein: CASSNRRATSGRRETQYF
D gene: TRBD2
J gene: TRBJ2-5
V gene: TRBV6-1

CDR3 protein: CASSGSGTGIREQFF
D gene: TRBD1
J gene: TRBJ2-1
V gene: TRBV9

CDR3 protein: CASSYRRTSGMITDTQYF
D gene: TRBD2
J gene: TRBJ2-3
V gene: TRBV6-5

CDR3 protein: CASSPTQYNEQFF
D gene: NA
J gene: TRBJ2-1
V gene: TRBV7-2

CDR3 protein: CSASPRVQGALYGYTF
D gene: TRBD1
J gene: TRBJ1-2
V gene: TRBV20-1

CDR3 protein: CASSPRLARQETQYF
D gene: TRBD2
J gene: TRBJ2-5
V gene: TRBV11-2

CDR3 protein: CSGLTYPSYEQYF
D gene: NA
J gene: TRBJ2-7
V gene: TRBV29-1

CDR3 protein: CASSLLQGASTGELFF
D gene: TRBD1
J gene: TRBJ2-2
V gene: TRBV5-5

CDR3 protein: CARRQGTDTGELFF
D gene: TRBD1
J gene: TRBJ2-2
V gene: TRBV2

CDR3 protein: CASSFPGLQTEQFF
D gene: NA
J gene: TRBJ2-1
V gene: TRBV18

CDR3 protein: CASSPPINVGQHDTQYF
D gene: TRBD1
J gene: TRBJ2-3
V gene: TRBV18

CDR3 protein: CASMPLEGRAGELFF
D gene: TRBD2
J gene: TRBJ2-2
V gene: TRBV2

CDR3 protein: CASSFGTYQETQYF
D gene: NA
J gene: TRBJ2-5
V gene: TRBV11-2

CDR3 protein: CARGVEGSYEQYF
D gene: TRBD2
J gene: TRBJ2-7
V gene: TRBV30

CDR3 protein: CASSFSTGLTDTQYF
D gene: NA
J gene: TRBJ2-3
V gene: TRBV28

CDR3 protein: CASSKLGTSGSYEQYF
D gene: TRBD2
J gene: TRBJ2-7
V gene: TRBV12-3/TRBV12-4

CDR3 protein: CASSPPQGSEQYF
D gene: NA
J gene: TRBJ2-7
V gene: TRBV18

CDR3 protein: CASSSSGRTYEQYF
D gene: NA
J gene: TRBJ2-7
V gene: TRBV7-8

CDR3 protein: CASSLLARRTSYEQYF
D gene: NA
J gene: TRBJ2-7
V gene: TRBV11-2

CDR3 protein: CASSLEQGAYQPQHF
D gene: TRBD1
J gene: TRBJ1-5
V gene: TRBV11-2

CDR3 protein: CASRLSGGTANEQYF
D gene: NA
J gene: TRBJ2-7
V gene: TRBV6-1

CDR3 protein: CASSRQFTYNEQFF
D gene: NA
J gene: TRBJ2-1
V gene: TRBV25-1

CDR3 protein: CASSAGQGKDEQYF
D gene: TRBD1
J gene: TRBJ2-7
V gene: TRBV5-1

CDR3 protein: CASSATSGSPYEQYF
D gene: TRBD2
J gene: TRBJ2-7
V gene: TRBV6-1

CDR3 protein: CSPRGGGGQETQYF
D gene: TRBD2
J gene: TRBJ2-5
V gene: TRBV20-1

CDR3 protein: CASSEARENTQYF
D gene: NA
J gene: TRBJ2-3
V gene: TRBV2

CDR3 protein: CASSQDSLTSNEQFF
D gene: NA
J gene: TRBJ2-1
V gene: TRBV4-3

CDR3 protein: CASSQGHAQETQYF
D gene: NA
J gene: TRBJ2-5
V gene: TRBV6-1

CDR3 protein: CASSLLGELFF
D gene: NA
J gene: TRBJ2-2
V gene: TRBV5-6

CDR3 protein: CASSFKAIGGQFF
D gene: NA
J gene: TRBJ2-1
V gene: TRBV12-3/TRBV12-4

CDR3 protein: CASSQDWQGYEQYF
D gene: NA
J gene: TRBJ2-7
V gene: TRBV3-1

CDR3 protein: CASSQDLLRLTGELFF
D gene: NA
J gene: TRBJ2-2
V gene: TRBV4-3